Presented here are 23 T cell receptor beta chains from one specimen sequenced in a study of CD8+ T cells in alopecia areata. This sample's treatment: oral pan-JAK inhibitor, 5-10 mg twice daily. cDNA reverse transcribed from extracted RNA served as the sequencing template. Repertoires were generated with immunoSEQ multiplex PCR, while TCRdb's copy carries only in-frame clones and drops some. Among roughly 220,000 clones listed, 35% to 45% were seen once. Source: CD4+ T cells sorted from blood, taken between weeks 30 and 35, from a patient treated with tofacitinib. These receptor sequences come from a human donor with alopecia areata.

The chain recombines TRBV6-5 with TRBJ1-1; the D gene is possibly TRBD1 (6 bases). Germline V gene lookup returns CDR1 MNHEY and CDR2 SVGAGI. V lost 6 bases and J lost 0, with 11 bases in between. The CDR3 loop spans 14 amino acids. The CDR3 here is CASSLQGLNTEAFF. The CDR3 nucleotides are TGTGCCAGCAGCCTACAGGGATTGAACACTGAAGCTTTCTTT.

The J gene is TRBJ2-7, the V gene TRBV29-1; 8 bases align to TRBD2. V trimming: 5 bases; J trimming: 1 base; junction bases outside the gene matches: 4. CDR1 is SQVTM and CDR2 is ANQGSEA in the germline V gene. The CDR3 spans 13 residues. DNA for the CDR3: TGCAGCGTTATTAGCGGGGCGTCCTACGAGCAGTACTTC. This encodes CSVISGASYEQYF.

This sequence joins TRBV25-1 and TRBJ2-7, with 7 positions matching TRBD1. This CDR3 is 14 amino acids long. From germline, CDR1 is MGHDK and CDR2 SYGVNS. With 3 bases clipped from V and 4 bases from J, the junction kept 6 bases outside the gene matches. The DNA of the CDR3 is TGTGCCAGCAGTGACCGACAGGGCCGGTACGAGCAGTACTTC. Translation: CASSDRQGRYEQYF.

The V call is TRBV30, the J call TRBJ2-6, with 10 bases identical to TRBD1. Looked up from germline, CDR1 is GTSNPN and CDR2 is SVGIG (reference sequence). With 8 bases clipped from V and 1 base from J, the junction kept 5 bases outside the gene matches. The CDR3 consists of 15 residues. CDR3 region: CAAGTGASGANVLTF. In DNA form, the CDR3 reads TGTGCCGCCGGGACAGGGGCATCTGGGGCCAACGTCCTGACTTTC.

This clone was picked up a small number of times. The chain is built from TRBV30 and TRBJ1-1; D might be TRBD1 (6 bases). This CDR3 has 13 amino acids. The germline V gene has CDR1 GTSNPN and CDR2 SVGIG (reference sequence). V was cut by 5 bases and J by 6 bases, with 16 bases left in between. The chain's CDR3 is CAWGRSGGAEAFF. The CDR3 DNA follows: TGTGCCTGGGGGCGATCTGGGGGCGCTGAAGCTTTCTTT.

The rearrangement links TRBV5-6 to TRBJ1-2; no firm D call. Germline lookup yields CDR1 SGHDT and CDR2 YYEEEE. Trimming took 0 bases from V and 4 from J, leaving 10 bases between them. CDR3 length: 14 residues. The CDR3 DNA sequence: TGTGCCAGCAGCTTGGCCGGGTATGGCTATGGCTACACCTTC. This gives the protein CASSLAGYGYGYTF.

The rearrangement uses TRBV5-4 and TRBJ1-6; D not certain. CDR3 length equals 12 residues. CDR1 and CDR2 (germline): SGHNT, YYREEE (reference sequence). Trimming took 3 bases from V and 7 from J, leaving 5 bases between them. The CDR3 nucleotides read TGTGCCAGCAGCTACCCGAATTCACCCCTCCACTTT. Its protein is CASSYPNSPLHF.

Here the CDR3 DNA reads TGTGCCAGCAGCTCCCGGGACAGGAACTCCTACGAGCAGTACTTC. This encodes CASSSRDRNSYEQYF. The chain uses TRBV7-2 and TRBJ2-7; 8 nucleotides align to TRBD1. CDR3 size: 15 residues. CDR1 and CDR2 from the germline V gene are SGHTA and FQGNSA. J lost 0 bases, V lost 4 bases, and 5 bases had no gene match.

The chain couples TRBV7-9 to TRBJ2-7, with a weak D call TRBD1 (5 bases). Trimming removed 0 bases at V and 7 bases at J, with 10 bases between. CDR3 length equals 13 residues. From germline, CDR1 is SEHNR and CDR2 FQNEAQ (reference sequence). CDR3 amino acids: CASSLAPGQEQYF. In DNA, the CDR3 is TGTGCCAGCAGCTTAGCCCCAGGGCAAGAGCAGTACTTC.

The rearrangement joins TRBV9 to TRBJ2-1; D is perhaps TRBD2 (6 bases). The CDR3 extends over 15 amino acids. V lost 2 bases and J 0 bases, leaving 9 bases between the germline ends. CDR1 SGDLS and CDR2 YYNGEE come from the germline V gene. CDR3 DNA: TGTGCCAGCAGCGTCGGACTAAACTCCTACAATGAGCAGTTCTTC. Protein sequence: CASSVGLNSYNEQFF.

V gene TRBV20-1 combines with J gene TRBJ2-7; D is unresolved. V was pared by 5 bases and J by 4 bases, with 9 bases between. Germline V gene sequence: CDR1 DFQATT, CDR2 SNEGSKA (reference sequence). The CDR3 spans 11 residues. Here the CDR3 reads CSAAQAYEQYF. For the CDR3, the DNA is TGCAGTGCTGCGCAGGCTTACGAGCAGTACTTC.

This clone appeared a few times. This chain joins TRBV5-6 and TRBJ2-3, with TRBD2 matching 11 bases. CDR1 and CDR2 (germline): SGHDT, YYEEEE. Trimming at V came to 4 bases and at J to 2 bases, leaving 6 bases not matched to a gene. CDR3 length equals 16 residues. CDR3 sequence (DNA): TGTGCCAGCAGCGCCGGGACTAGCGGTTCCACAGATACGCAGTATTTT. Protein sequence: CASSAGTSGSTDTQYF. Supplemented by reference TRBV5-6 and TRBJ2-3, the full variable domain reads DAGVTQSPTHLIKTRGQQVTLRCSPKSGHDTVSWYQQALGQGPQFIFQYYEEEERQRGNFPDRFSGHQFPNYSSELNVNALLLGDSALYLCASSAGTSGSTDTQYFGPGTRLTVL.

In this sample, this clone turned up a few times. The chain employs TRBV5-1 and TRBJ2-2; 9 bases are shared with TRBD2. This CDR3 has 17 residues. Per germline, CDR1 SGHRS and CDR2 YFSETQ. Trimming cost V 2 bases and J 7 bases; bases outside gene matches: 12. CDR3 region: CASSLDPEGTSSGELFF. CDR3 DNA sequence: TGCGCCAGCAGCTTAGACCCGGAAGGGACTAGCAGCGGGGAGCTGTTTTTT.

CDR3 loop: CASSLWGSSGANVLTF. The CDR3 coding sequence is TGTGCCAGCAGCTTATGGGGCAGCTCTGGGGCCAACGTCCTGACTTTC. V and J are TRBV7-9 and TRBJ2-6, with a weak D call TRBD1 (5 bases). The germline V and J ends were trimmed by 2 bases and 0 bases, with 8 bases remaining between them. The germline CDR1 and CDR2 sequences are SEHNR and FQNEAQ (reference sequence). The length of the CDR3 is 16 residues. The full variable domain, in which reference TRBV7-9 and TRBJ2-6 provide the parts outside the CDR3, is DTGVSQNPRHKITKRGQNVTFRCDPISEHNRLYWYRQTLGQGPEFLTYFQNEAQLEKSRLLSDRFSAERPKGSFSTLEIQRTEQGDSAMYLCASSLWGSSGANVLTFGAGSRLTVL.

The rearrangement joins TRBV5-1 to TRBJ1-6; perhaps TRBD1 as D (5 bases). Germline lookup yields CDR1 SGHRS and CDR2 YFSETQ. The CDR3 is 17 amino acids. Trimming stripped 2 bases from V and 6 bases from J, with 18 bases between. Written as DNA, the CDR3 is TGCGCCAGCAGCTTTTTGCCCTCCGATGGGGCTAATTCACCCCTCCACTTT. Encoded protein: CASSFLPSDGANSPLHF.

With regard to this clone: This sample includes further DNA sequences coding for the same CDR3. The chain uses TRBV5-1 and TRBJ2-7; D remains ambiguous. The CDR3 totals 11 residues. From germline, CDR1 is SGHRS and CDR2 YFSETQ. V was trimmed by 0 bases and J by 4 bases, leaving 2 bases between them. For the CDR3, the DNA is TGCGCCAGCAGCTTGGGTTACGAGCAGTACTTC. Translation: CASSLGYEQYF.

Notes on this clone: The junction does not match germline at one end; this may be a read error. V and J are TRBV6-6 and TRBJ2-7, with D perhaps given as TRBD1 or TRBD2 (6 bases each). Germline values: CDR1 MNHNY, CDR2 SVGAGI (reference sequence). This CDR3 spans 12 amino acids. In DNA form, the CDR3 reads TGTGCCAGCAGCTCGGGGGCGGACGAGCAGTGCTTC. It codes for CASSSGADEQCF.

V gene TRBV5-1 combines with J gene TRBJ1-1, with a tentative D call TRBD1 (5 bases). V was pared by 0 bases and J by 5 bases, with 11 bases between. Germline V gene lookup returns CDR1 SGHRS and CDR2 YFSETQ. The CDR3 sequence is 14 residues long. CDR3 sequence: CASSLASGNTEAFF. CDR3 nucleotide sequence: TGCGCCAGCAGCTTGGCTTCAGGGAATACTGAAGCTTTCTTT.

This clone was counted between two and nine times. The CDR3 DNA is TGTGCCGGGTCATCTAATGAAAAACTGTTTTTT. It is translated as CAGSSNEKLFF. The chain carries TRBV7-3 and TRBJ1-4; D is undetermined. The CDR3 runs 11 residues. V gave up 11 bases and J gave up 3 bases, with 7 bases separating them. Germline loops: CDR1 SGHTA, CDR2 FQGTGA.

About this clone itself: The same CDR3 arises from other DNA sequences in this sample as well. The chain links TRBV29-1 to TRBJ2-3; D remains ambiguous. In germline, CDR1 is SQVTM, CDR2 ANQGSEA. Trimming took off 6 bases at V and 1 base at J, with 8 bases between the two ends. CDR3 length: 12 amino acids. CDR3 in DNA: TGCAGCGTCGATTCCGGCACAGATACGCAGTATTTT. Its translation is CSVDSGTDTQYF.

This clone was seen only a few times. CDR3 coding DNA: TGTGCCAGCTTAGACGGACCGGCTGGCTACACCTTC. Its protein product is CASLDGPAGYTF. The chain is built from TRBV25-1 and TRBJ1-2; D remains unclear. The CDR3 sequence is 12 residues long. Germline-derived CDR1 and CDR2 are MGHDK and SYGVNS. The germline V and J ends were trimmed by 8 bases and 7 bases, with 14 bases remaining between them.

The V call is TRBV25-1, the J call TRBJ2-3, with TRBD2 matching 7 bases. This CDR3 comprises 16 residues. Looked up from germline, CDR1 is MGHDK and CDR2 is SYGVNS. The trim removed 8 bases at V and 4 bases at J, leaving 15 bases unmatched. In DNA, the CDR3 is TGTGCCAGCGGAACACCCCTGGGAGGGTTGTCAGATACGCAGTATTTT. Its protein is CASGTPLGGLSDTQYF.

This clone has only a few counts. This chain links TRBV6-6 with TRBJ2-5; 7 bases align to TRBD1. The CDR3 spans 13 residues. Looked up from germline, CDR1 is MNHNY and CDR2 is SVGAGI (reference sequence). Trimming removed 7 bases from V and 0 bases from J; junction bases left unmatched: 2. The CDR3 region is CASKGAYQETQYF. The CDR3 region has the DNA TGTGCCAGCAAGGGGGCGTACCAAGAGACCCAGTACTTC.